This T cell receptor beta chain was observed in a study of blood T cell repertoires in COVID-19. Per the germline V gene, CDR1 is LGHDT and CDR2 is YNNKEL (reference sequence). The trim removed 4 bases at V and 2 bases at J, leaving 4 bases unmatched. This CDR3 comprises 14 residues. TCRdb's table, derived via immunoSEQ multiplex PCR, lists solely in-frame clones and lacks some. The table shows roughly 140,000 clones, with 76% occurring only once. The source material was peripheral blood. The source is a man in his fifties or sixties with acute or convalescent COVID-19. The rearrangement links TRBV3-1 (or the pseudogene TRBV3-2) to TRBJ1-2; 7 positions match TRBD1. CDR3 DNA sequence: TGTGCCAGCAGCCCAGGGGGGAGAAACTATGGCTACACCTTC. Translation gives CASSPGGRNYGYTF.